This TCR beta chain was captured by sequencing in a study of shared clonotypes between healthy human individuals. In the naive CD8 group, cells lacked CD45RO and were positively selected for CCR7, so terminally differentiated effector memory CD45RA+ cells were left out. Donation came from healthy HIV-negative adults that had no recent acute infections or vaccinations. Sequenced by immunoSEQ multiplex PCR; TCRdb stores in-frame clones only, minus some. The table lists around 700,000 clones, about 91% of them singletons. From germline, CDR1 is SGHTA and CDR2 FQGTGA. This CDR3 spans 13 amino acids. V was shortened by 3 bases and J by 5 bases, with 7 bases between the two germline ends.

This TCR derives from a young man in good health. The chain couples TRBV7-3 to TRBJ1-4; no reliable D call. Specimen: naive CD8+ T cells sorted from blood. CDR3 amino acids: CASSFNRNEKLFF. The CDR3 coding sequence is TGTGCCAGCAGCTTTAACCGAAATGAAAAACTGTTTTTT. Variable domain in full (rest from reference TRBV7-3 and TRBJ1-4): GAGVSQTPSNKVTEKGKYVELRCDPISGHTALYWYRQSLGQGPEFLIYFQGTGAADDSGLPNDRFFAVRPEGSVSTLKIQRTERGDSAVYLCASSFNRNEKLFFGSGTQLSVL.